Below, 11 T cell receptor beta chains from the same sample are listed, as sequenced in a study of cytomegalovirus exposure and HLA in healthy donors. This PCR relied on a set of 60 Vbeta primers and 13 Jbeta primers. Assay used: immunoSEQ multiplex PCR; TCRdb lists only in-frame clones, some missing. The sample yields under 35,000 clones, 62% seen once. The sequenced material came from PBMCs. Receptors were obtained from a male donor in good health and CMV-seropositive.

The chain links TRBV5-5 to TRBJ1-2; D is unresolved. Looked up from germline, CDR1 is SGHKS and CDR2 is YYEKEE (reference sequence). With 3 bases removed from V and 3 bases from J, the gap between germline ends came to 6 bases. CDR3 length: 12 residues. Here the CDR3 DNA reads TGTGCCAGCAGCTCGGGGTACTATGGCTACACCTTC. It translates to CASSSGYYGYTF.

V is TRBV10-2 and J is TRBJ2-1, with TRBD1 matching 9 bases. The CDR3 is 14 residues long. V was pared by 7 bases and J by 7 bases, with 8 bases of the junction left unmatched. Germline-derived CDR1 and CDR2 are WSHSY and SAAADI. This chain's CDR3 is CASTPQGARNEQFF. The CDR3 DNA sequence: TGCGCCAGCACACCACAGGGGGCGAGAAATGAGCAGTTCTTC.

This rearrangement joins TRBV5-1 to TRBJ2-3; 11 bases fit TRBD2. The length of the CDR3 is 14 residues. The J segment lost 5 bases and the V segment lost 5 bases, leaving 4 bases of the junction unmatched. Germline V gives CDR1 SGHRS, CDR2 YFSETQ. CDR3 residues: CASRLTSGGDTQYF. DNA for the CDR3: TGCGCCAGCAGGCTCACTAGCGGGGGAGATACGCAGTATTTT.

The J gene is TRBJ1-2, the V gene TRBV11-2; D remains ambiguous. The germline CDR1 and CDR2 sequences are SGHAT and FQNNGV. The CDR3 contains 17 residues. V lost 2 bases to trimming and J lost 6 bases, with 22 bases between them. The DNA of the CDR3 is TGTGCCAGCAGCTTACTTTCCCTTGGCGGTGGAGTTAATGGCTACACCTTC. This sequence encodes CASSLLSLGGGVNGYTF.

This clone was seen a handful of times. The CDR3 DNA is TGTGCCAGCAGCTTAGCGTCACTAGATGAGCAGTTCTTC. It is translated as CASSLASLDEQFF. The chain recombines TRBV7-9 with TRBJ2-1; weak D call: TRBD2 (5 bases). Trimming took off 0 bases at V and 8 bases at J, with 8 bases between the two ends. The CDR3 covers 13 residues. Germline V gene sequence: CDR1 SEHNR, CDR2 FQNEAQ (reference sequence). Variable domain in full (rest from reference TRBV7-9 and TRBJ2-1): DTGVSQNPRHKITKRGQNVTFRCDPISEHNRLYWYRQTLGQGPEFLTYFQNEAQLEKSRLLSDRFSAERPKGSFSTLEIQRTEQGDSAMYLCASSLASLDEQFFGPGTRLTVL.

A few counts support this clone. The genes are TRBV6-1 and TRBJ1-1; no firm D call. V was cut by 7 bases and J by 1 base, with 7 bases left in between. In germline, CDR1 is MNHNS, CDR2 SASEGT. The CDR3 runs 12 residues. CDR3 coding DNA: TGTGCCAGCATCAACTGGAACACTGAAGCTTTCTTT. It is translated as CASINWNTEAFF.

The chain carries TRBV30 and TRBJ2-7; TRBD2 matches 8 bases. With V trimmed by 3 bases and J by 3 bases, 7 bases remained unmatched. Germline CDR1 GTSNPN, CDR2 SVGIG (reference sequence). CDR3 length: 14 amino acids. Here the CDR3 DNA reads TGTGCCTGGAGCTCTCGACTAGCGCTCTACGAGCAGTACTTC. This gives the protein CAWSSRLALYEQYF.

This clone has more than one count but fewer than ten. The chain uses TRBV6-6 and TRBJ2-1; possible D gene TRBD1, 6 bases. This CDR3 comprises 16 residues. From germline, CDR1 is MNHNY and CDR2 SVGAGI (reference sequence). Trimming removed 2 bases at V and 0 bases at J, with 11 bases between. CDR3 region: CASSYLEGGSYNEQFF. CDR3 nucleotides: TGTGCCAGCAGTTACCTGGAAGGGGGCTCCTACAATGAGCAGTTCTTC.

This chain links TRBV19 with TRBJ2-1; TRBD2 agrees at 7 bases. The V gene's germline CDR1 is LNHDA and CDR2 SQIVND (reference sequence). V trimming: 7 bases; J trimming: 8 bases; junction bases outside the gene matches: 5. This CDR3 region has 12 residues. This CDR3 reads CASMSGVDEQFF. The CDR3 DNA is TGTGCCAGTATGAGCGGGGTCGATGAGCAGTTCTTC. Based on the CDR3 plus reference TRBV19 and TRBJ2-1, the full variable domain is DGGITQSPKYLFRKEGQNVTLSCEQNLNHDAMYWYRQDPGQGLRLIYYSQIVNDFQKGDIAEGYSVSREKKESFPLTVTSAQKNPTAFYLCASMSGVDEQFFGPGTRLTVL.

This clone is labeled medium-sized (0.01 to 0.1%). The genes are TRBV29-1 and TRBJ1-1; D is possibly TRBD1 (5 bases). The CDR3 sequence is 12 residues long. Germline V CDR1 and CDR2: SQVTM, ANQGSEA. V gave up 7 bases and J gave up 3 bases, with 12 bases separating them. CDR3 DNA sequence: TGCAGCGCTACCCCGGGGGACACTGAAGCTTTCTTT. This gives the protein CSATPGDTEAFF.

This chain links TRBV29-1 with TRBJ2-4, with D possibly matching TRBD2 (5 bases). Trimming left V 4 bases short and J 1 base short, with 8 bases between. Germline V lookup: CDR1 SQVTM, CDR2 ANQGSEA. The CDR3 is 13 residues long. The CDR3 region is CSVVQRAKNIQYF. DNA for the CDR3: TGCAGCGTTGTCCAGCGGGCCAAAAACATTCAGTACTTC.